This T cell receptor (beta chain) derives from a study of cytomegalovirus exposure and HLA in healthy donors. Findings and caveats of the study: It was shown in a later analysis that HLA-associated TCR beta chains were more clonally expanded than other, equally common chains. Reports described diagnosis of cytomegalovirus status by the classifier as highly specific and sensitive. Analyses of presence/absence relied on an assumption of roughly uniform sequencing depth across donors.

Comments on this clone: No antigen is known for it.

The CDR3 covers 14 residues. Trimming removed 0 bases from V and 7 bases from J, with 11 bases in between. CDR1 SGHRS and CDR2 YFSETQ come from the germline V gene. PCR employed 60 Vbeta and 13 Jbeta primers. The data were produced by immunoSEQ multiplex PCR, yet TCRdb's version contains in-frame clones alone and is incomplete. Found here are about 190,000 clones, approximately 80% of them singletons; the top ten hold around 14%. Input material: PBMCs. This receptor was identified in a woman aged 30 to 39 in good health and CMV-seropositive. The chain uses TRBV5-1 and TRBJ2-1, with unresolved D. The CDR3 bases are TGCGCCAGCAGCTTGGGTCCCCTGTTAAATGAGCAGTTCTTC. As protein: CASSLGPLLNEQFF.